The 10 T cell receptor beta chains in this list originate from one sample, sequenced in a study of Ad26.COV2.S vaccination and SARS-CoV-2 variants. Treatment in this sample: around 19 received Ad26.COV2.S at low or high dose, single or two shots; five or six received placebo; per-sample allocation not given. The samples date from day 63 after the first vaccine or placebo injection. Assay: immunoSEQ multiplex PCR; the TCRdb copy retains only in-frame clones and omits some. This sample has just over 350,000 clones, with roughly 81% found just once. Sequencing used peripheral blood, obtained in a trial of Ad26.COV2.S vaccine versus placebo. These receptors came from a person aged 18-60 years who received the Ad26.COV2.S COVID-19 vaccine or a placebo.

The CDR3 spells CASSRLEWPGDNSPLHF. In DNA, the CDR3 is TGTGCCAGCAGCCGATTGGAGTGGCCGGGGGATAATTCACCCCTCCACTTT. The chain couples TRBV11-3 to TRBJ1-6; D is perhaps TRBD1 (5 bases). Germline V gene lookup returns CDR1 SGHNT and CDR2 YENEEA. Deletions cut 5 bases from V and 5 bases from J, with 19 bases between. This CDR3 spans 17 amino acids. Using reference TRBV11-3 and TRBJ1-6 for the parts outside the CDR3, the full variable domain is EAGVVQSPRYKIIEKKQPVAFWCNPISGHNTLYWYLQNLGQGPELLIRYENEEAVDDSQLPKDRFSAERLKGVDSTLKIQPAELGDSAVYLCASSRLEWPGDNSPLHFGNGTRLTVT.

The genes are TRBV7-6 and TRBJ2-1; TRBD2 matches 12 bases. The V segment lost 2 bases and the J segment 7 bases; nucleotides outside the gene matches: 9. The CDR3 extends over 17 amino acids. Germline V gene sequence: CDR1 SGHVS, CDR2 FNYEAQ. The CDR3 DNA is TGTGCCAGCAGCTTACCGCTGACTAGCGGGGGATATAATGAGCAGTTCTTC. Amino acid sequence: CASSLPLTSGGYNEQFF.

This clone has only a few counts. The CDR3 DNA reads as TGTGCCAGTAGCCTCACAACGGACAGGGCGCCTGGAAACACCATATATTTT. Translation: CASSLTTDRAPGNTIYF. The chain has TRBV19 and TRBJ1-3; 8 bases match TRBD1. Per the germline V gene, CDR1 is LNHDA and CDR2 is SQIVND (reference sequence). V gave up 6 bases and J gave up 2 bases; unmatched junction bases: 12. This CDR3 comprises 17 residues.

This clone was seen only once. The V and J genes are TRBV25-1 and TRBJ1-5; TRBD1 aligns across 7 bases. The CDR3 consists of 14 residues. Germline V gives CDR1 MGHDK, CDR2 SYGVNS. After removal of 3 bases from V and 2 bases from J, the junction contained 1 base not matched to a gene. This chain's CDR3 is CASSDTGGNQPQHF. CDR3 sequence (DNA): TGTGCCAGCAGTGATACAGGGGGCAATCAGCCCCAGCATTTT.

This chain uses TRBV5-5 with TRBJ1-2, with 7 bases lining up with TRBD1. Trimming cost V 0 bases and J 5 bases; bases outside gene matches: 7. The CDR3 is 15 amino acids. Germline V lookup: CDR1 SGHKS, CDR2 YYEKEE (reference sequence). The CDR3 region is CASSLAPGTEYGYTF. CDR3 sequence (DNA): TGTGCCAGCAGCTTGGCACCCGGGACAGAGTATGGCTACACCTTC. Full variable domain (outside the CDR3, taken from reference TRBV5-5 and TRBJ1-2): DAGVTQSPTHLIKTRGQQVTLRCSPISGHKSVSWYQQVLGQGPQFIFQYYEKEERGRGNFPDRFSARQFPNYSSELNVNALLLGDSALYLCASSLAPGTEYGYTFGSGTRLTVV.

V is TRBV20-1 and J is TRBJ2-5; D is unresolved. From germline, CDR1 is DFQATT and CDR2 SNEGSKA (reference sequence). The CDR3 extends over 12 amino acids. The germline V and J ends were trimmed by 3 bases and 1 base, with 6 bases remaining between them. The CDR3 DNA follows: TGCAGTGCTAGTGCTAGCCAAGAGACCCAGTACTTC. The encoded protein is CSASASQETQYF.

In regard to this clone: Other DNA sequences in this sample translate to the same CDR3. CDR3 in DNA: TGTGCCAGCTCACCAGACAGGGAAGCTTTCTTT. Protein product: CASSPDREAFF. The chain recombines TRBV18 with TRBJ1-1, with D possibly matching TRBD1 (6 bases). The CDR3 loop spans 11 amino acids. The germline CDR1 and CDR2 sequences are KGHSH and LQKENI. V gave up 2 bases and J gave up 8 bases, with 6 bases separating them.

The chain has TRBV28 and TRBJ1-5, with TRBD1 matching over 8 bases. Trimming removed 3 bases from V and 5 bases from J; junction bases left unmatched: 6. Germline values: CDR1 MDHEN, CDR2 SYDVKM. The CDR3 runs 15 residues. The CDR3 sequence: CASSFPGGFHQPQHF. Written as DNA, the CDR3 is TGTGCCAGCAGTTTCCCAGGGGGCTTTCATCAGCCCCAGCATTTT. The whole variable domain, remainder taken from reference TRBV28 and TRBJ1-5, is DVKVTQSSRYLVKRTGEKVFLECVQDMDHENMFWYRQDPGLGLRLIYFSYDVKMKEKGDIPEGYSVSREKKERFSLILESASTNQTSMYLCASSFPGGFHQPQHFGDGTRLSIL.

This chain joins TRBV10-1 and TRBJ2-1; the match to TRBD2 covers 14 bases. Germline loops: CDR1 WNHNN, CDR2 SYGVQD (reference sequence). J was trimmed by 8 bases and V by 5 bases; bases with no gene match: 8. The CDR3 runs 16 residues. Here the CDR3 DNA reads TGCGCCAGCAGTCCTGGACTAGCGGGAGGTGGGGATGAGCAGTTCTTC. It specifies CASSPGLAGGGDEQFF.

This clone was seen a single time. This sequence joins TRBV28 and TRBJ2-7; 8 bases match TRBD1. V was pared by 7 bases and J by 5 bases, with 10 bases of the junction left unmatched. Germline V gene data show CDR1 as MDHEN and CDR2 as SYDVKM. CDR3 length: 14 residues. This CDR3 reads CASTSGQVHHEQYF. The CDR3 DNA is TGTGCCAGCACCTCGGGACAGGTCCACCACGAGCAGTACTTC.